This TCR beta chain was identified during a study of shared clonotypes between healthy human individuals. Profiled with immunoSEQ multiplex PCR; TCRdb holds only in-frame clones, not every one. The sample yields some 96,000 clones, less than 60% seen once. The receptor was isolated from a woman aged 40-49 years in good health. Some clones in this sample may be carry-over from other donors' samples. Input material: PBMCs.

The CDR3 coding sequence is TGTGCCTGGAGAACCGACAGCTACGAGCAGTACTTC. Amino acids: CAWRTDSYEQYF. The J gene is TRBJ2-7, the V gene TRBV30; D may be TRBD1 (5 bases). Trimming stripped 3 bases from V and 3 bases from J, with 9 bases between. Germline-derived CDR1 and CDR2 are GTSNPN and SVGIG (reference sequence). The CDR3 covers 12 residues.